This T cell receptor (beta chain) was obtained from a study of early stage breast cancer tumors. Produced via immunoSEQ multiplex PCR; TCRdb's table is partial and in-frame only. Altogether about 72,000 clones are present, roughly 84% being singletons, with the ten largest covering 3.5%. The source of this sequence is a person in their 60s with breast cancer. The sample consisted of blood.

CDR3 loop: CASSLRLGTYEQYF. CDR3 bases: TGTGCCAGCAGTTTGAGGTTGGGCACCTACGAGCAGTACTTC. This chain links TRBV28 with TRBJ2-7, with no clear D. CDR3 size: 14 residues. V was pared by 3 bases and J by 2 bases, with 11 bases between. Germline assignment: CDR1 MDHEN and CDR2 SYDVKM.